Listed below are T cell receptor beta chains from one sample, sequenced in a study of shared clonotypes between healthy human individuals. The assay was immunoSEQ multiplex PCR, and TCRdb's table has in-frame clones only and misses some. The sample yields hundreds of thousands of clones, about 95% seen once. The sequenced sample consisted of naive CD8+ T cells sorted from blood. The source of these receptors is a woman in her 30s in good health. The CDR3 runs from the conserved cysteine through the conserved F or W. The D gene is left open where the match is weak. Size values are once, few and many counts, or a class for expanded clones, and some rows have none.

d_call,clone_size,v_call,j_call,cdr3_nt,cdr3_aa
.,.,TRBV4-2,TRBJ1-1,TGTGCCAGCAGCACTCGGGGCGGGGAAACTGAAGCTTTCTTT,CASSTRGGETEAFF
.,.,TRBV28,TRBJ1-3,TGTGCCAGCAGGCGCGACGCTAGCTCTGGAAACACCATATATTTT,CASRRDASSGNTIYF
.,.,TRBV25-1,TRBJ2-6,TGTGCCAGCAGTCCTTCTGGGGCCAACGTCCTGACTTTC,CASSPSGANVLTF
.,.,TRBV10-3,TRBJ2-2,TGTGCCATCAGTGAGCTGCACGCTAACACCGGGGAGCTGTTTTTT,CAISELHANTGELFF
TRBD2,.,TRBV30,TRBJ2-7,TGTGCCTGGGCAACCGGGACTAGCTACGAGCAGTACTTC,CAWATGTSYEQYF
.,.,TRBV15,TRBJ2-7,TGTGCCACCAGCATCAGGGTAGGGGACGAGCAGTACTTC,CATSIRVGDEQYF
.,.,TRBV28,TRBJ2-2,TGTGCCAGCAGTTTGGCTCGGCCCCCGGCCGGGGAGCTGTTTTTT,CASSLARPPAGELFF
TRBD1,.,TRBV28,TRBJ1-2,TGTGCCAGCAGTTTGCCCGGGACAGGGGCCCATGGCTACACCTTC,CASSLPGTGAHGYTF
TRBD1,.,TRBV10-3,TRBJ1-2,TGTGCCATCAGTGAGGGACAGGGGGCGAAAGGCTACACCTTC,CAISEGQGAKGYTF
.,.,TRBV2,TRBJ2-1,TGTGCCAGCAGTGAAGCGCTTCGGGGGCACTCCTACAATGAGCAGTTCTTC,CASSEALRGHSYNEQFF
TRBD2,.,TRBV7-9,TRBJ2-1,TGTGCCAGCAGCCCTATCAGCGGGAGAAGCAATGAGCAGTTCTTC,CASSPISGRSNEQFF
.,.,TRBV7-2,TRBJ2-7,TGTGCCAGCAGCTATTTCAGCTCCCAAACACCCATCTACGAGCAGTACTTC,CASSYFSSQTPIYEQYF
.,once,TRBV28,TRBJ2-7,TGTGCCAGCAGTTTTCCTGTGCGGGGACCCTACGAGCAGTACTTC,CASSFPVRGPYEQYF
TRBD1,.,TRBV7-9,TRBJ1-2,TGTGCCAGCAGCCCCCCGACAGGGGGCGTTGGCTACACCTTC,CASSPPTGGVGYTF
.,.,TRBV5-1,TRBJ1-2,TGCGCCAGCACACAGGGTGATGGCTACACCTTC,CASTQGDGYTF
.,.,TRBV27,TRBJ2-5,TGTGCCAGCAGAAAAGGGTTGGAGGAGACCCAGTACTTC,CASRKGLEETQYF
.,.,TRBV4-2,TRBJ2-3,TGTGCCAGCAGCCAGGGTTACAACACAGATACGCAGTATTTT,CASSQGYNTDTQYF
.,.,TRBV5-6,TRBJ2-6,TGTGCCAGCAGCTTCAGTTCGGCCAACGTCCTGACTTTC,CASSFSSANVLTF
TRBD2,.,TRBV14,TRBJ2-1,TGTGCCAGCAGCCAAAGACCCTTGGGGGGGTCCTACAATGAGCAGTTCTTC,CASSQRPLGGSYNEQFF